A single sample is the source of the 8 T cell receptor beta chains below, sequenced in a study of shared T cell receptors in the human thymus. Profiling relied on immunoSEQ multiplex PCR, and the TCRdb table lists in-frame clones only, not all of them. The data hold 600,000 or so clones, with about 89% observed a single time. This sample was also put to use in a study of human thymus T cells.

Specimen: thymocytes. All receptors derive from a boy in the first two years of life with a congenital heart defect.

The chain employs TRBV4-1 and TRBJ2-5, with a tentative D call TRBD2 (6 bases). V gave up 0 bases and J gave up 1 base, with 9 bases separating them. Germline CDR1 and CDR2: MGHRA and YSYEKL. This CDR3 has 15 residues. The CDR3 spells CASSQENGSQETQYF. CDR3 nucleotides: TGCGCCAGCAGCCAAGAGAACGGGAGCCAAGAGACCCAGTACTTC.

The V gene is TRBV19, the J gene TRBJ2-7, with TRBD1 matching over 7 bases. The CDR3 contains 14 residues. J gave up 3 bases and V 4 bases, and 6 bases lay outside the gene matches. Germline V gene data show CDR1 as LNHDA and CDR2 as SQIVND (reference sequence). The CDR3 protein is CASSTRDSFYEQYF. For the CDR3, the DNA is TGTGCCAGTAGTACCCGGGACAGTTTCTACGAGCAGTACTTC.

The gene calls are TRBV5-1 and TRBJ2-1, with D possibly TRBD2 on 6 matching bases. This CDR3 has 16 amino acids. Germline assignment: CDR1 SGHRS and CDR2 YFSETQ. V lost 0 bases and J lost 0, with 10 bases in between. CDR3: CASSLGTILSYNEQFF. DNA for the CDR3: TGCGCCAGCAGCTTGGGGACTATCCTCTCCTACAATGAGCAGTTCTTC.

CDR3 region: CSVVRDRLSNQPQHF. The CDR3, as DNA: TGCAGCGTTGTCAGGGACAGACTAAGCAATCAGCCCCAGCATTTT. The chain employs TRBV29-1 and TRBJ1-5, with 7 bases identical to TRBD1. The CDR3 consists of 15 residues. Per the germline V gene, CDR1 is SQVTM and CDR2 is ANQGSEA. The trim removed 4 bases at V and 1 base at J, leaving 7 bases unmatched.

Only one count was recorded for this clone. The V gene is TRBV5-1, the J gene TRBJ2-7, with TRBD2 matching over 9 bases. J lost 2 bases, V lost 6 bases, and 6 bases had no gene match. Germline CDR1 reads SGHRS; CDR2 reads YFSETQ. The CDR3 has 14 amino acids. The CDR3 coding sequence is TGCGCCAGCACCCTAGCGGGATGGACCTACGAGCAGTACTTC. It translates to CASTLAGWTYEQYF. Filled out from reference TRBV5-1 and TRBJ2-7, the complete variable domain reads KAGVTQTPRYLIKTRGQQVTLSCSPISGHRSVSWYQQTPGQGLQFLFEYFSETQRNKGNFPGRFSGRQFSNSRSEMNVSTLELGDSALYLCASTLAGWTYEQYFGPGTRLTVT.

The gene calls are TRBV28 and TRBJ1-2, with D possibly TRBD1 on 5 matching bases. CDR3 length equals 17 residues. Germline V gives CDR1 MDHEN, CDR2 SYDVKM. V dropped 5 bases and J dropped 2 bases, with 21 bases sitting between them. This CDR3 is CASSSIGGRTENYGYTF. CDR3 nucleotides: TGTGCCAGCAGTAGTATCGGGGGGAGGACCGAGAACTATGGCTACACCTTC.

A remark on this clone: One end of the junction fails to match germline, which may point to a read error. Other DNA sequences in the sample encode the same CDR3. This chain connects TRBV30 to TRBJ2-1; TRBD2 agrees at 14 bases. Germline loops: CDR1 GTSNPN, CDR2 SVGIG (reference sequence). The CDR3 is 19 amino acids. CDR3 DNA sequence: TGCGCCTGGAGTGCCAGGGGACTAGCGGGAGTACTTTTGGCCGATGAGCAGTTCTTC. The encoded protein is CAWSARGLAGVLLADEQFF.

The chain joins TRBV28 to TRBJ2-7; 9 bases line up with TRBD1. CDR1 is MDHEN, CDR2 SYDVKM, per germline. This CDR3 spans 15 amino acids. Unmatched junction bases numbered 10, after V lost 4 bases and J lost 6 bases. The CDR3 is CASSYYPGQGGEQYF. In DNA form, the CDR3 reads TGTGCCAGCAGTTACTATCCGGGACAGGGCGGCGAGCAGTACTTC.